The 18 T cell receptor beta chains reported below all come from one sample, sequenced in a study of T cell changes during pregnancy in multiple sclerosis. Only in-frame clones appear in the TCRdb table, and some are missing; sequencing was by immunoSEQ multiplex PCR. This sample has approximately 50,000 clones, with 85% to 95% found just once. Sequenced material: CD4+ T cells from peripheral blood mononuclear cells, taken in the third trimester of pregnancy. The receptors here all came from a female donor with multiple sclerosis, enrolled in a pregnancy study.

The chain carries TRBV30 and TRBJ1-2; TRBD1 is a possible D gene (5 bases). Germline loops: CDR1 GTSNPN, CDR2 SVGIG (reference sequence). V gave up 4 bases and J gave up 4 bases, with 10 bases separating them. The CDR3 is made up of 12 amino acids. CDR3 protein: CAWKGEGYGYTF. In nucleotides, the CDR3 is TGTGCCTGGAAAGGGGAGGGCTATGGCTACACCTTC.

The V gene is TRBV12-5, the J gene TRBJ2-1; the D gene is possibly TRBD2 (7 bases). Between the trimmed V and J ends, which lost 1 base and 0 bases, there was a span of 25 bases. Germline lookup yields CDR1 LGHNT and CDR2 FRNRAP. The CDR3 consists of 21 residues. For the CDR3, the DNA is TGTGCTAGTGGTTTGGCCCCCGGGACAATCAGCGGCGGGAGCTCCTACAATGAGCAGTTCTTC. Its protein product is CASGLAPGTISGGSSYNEQFF.

This chain links TRBV6-5 with TRBJ2-1, with TRBD2 identical over 9 bases. The ends lost 2 bases at V and 7 bases at J; junction bases unmatched: 6. Germline V lookup: CDR1 MNHEY, CDR2 SVGAGI. The CDR3 has 15 residues. CDR3 nucleotides: TGTGCCAGCAGTTACCGGGGTAGCGGGAGTAATGAGCAGTTCTTC. Amino acids: CASSYRGSGSNEQFF.

V gene TRBV21-1 combines with J gene TRBJ2-1; TRBD1 is the table's D call, not checked against the DNA. TRBV21-1 is annotated as a pseudogene. The CDR3 is 15 amino acids. The CDR3 nucleotides are TGTGCCAGCAGCAAATCAGGGGGCTTTGGCAATGAGCAGTTCTTC. It yields the protein CASSKSGGFGNEQFF.

This clone showed up just a few times. V gene TRBV28 combines with J gene TRBJ2-7; 7 nucleotides align to TRBD1. CDR1 is MDHEN and CDR2 is SYDVKM in the germline V gene. The CDR3 is 11 amino acids. J gave up 5 bases and V 6 bases, and 1 base lay outside the gene matches. CDR3 amino acids: CASRGQHEQYF. The CDR3, as DNA: TGTGCCAGCAGGGGACAGCACGAGCAGTACTTC.

The rearrangement uses TRBV10-3 and TRBJ2-3, with 8 positions matching TRBD1. The trim removed 5 bases at V and 3 bases at J, leaving 13 bases unmatched. The germline gives CDR1 ENHRY, CDR2 SYGVKD. The CDR3 spans 17 residues. Here the CDR3 reads CAISTQNQGAVTDTQYF. Here the CDR3 DNA reads TGTGCCATCAGTACTCAGAATCAGGGGGCTGTTACAGATACGCAGTATTTT.

This clone was detected only once. The gene calls are TRBV9 and TRBJ2-3; 9 nucleotides line up with TRBD2. Germline CDR1 SGDLS, CDR2 YYNGEE. This CDR3 spans 15 amino acids. V was pared by 6 bases and J by 0 bases, with 5 bases of the junction left unmatched. The CDR3 DNA reads as TGTGCCAGCACGCGGGAGGGCCTAAGCACAGATACGCAGTATTTT. Its translation is CASTREGLSTDTQYF.

The chain employs TRBV5-6 and TRBJ2-3; D is undetermined. The CDR3 loop spans 13 amino acids. Looked up from germline, CDR1 is SGHDT and CDR2 is YYEEEE. V gave up 5 bases and J gave up 6 bases, with 13 bases separating them. The CDR3 DNA follows: TGTGCCAGCAGGCACTCCGGTCCGGATACGCAGTATTTT. Its translation: CASRHSGPDTQYF. Full variable domain (missing parts from reference TRBV5-6 and TRBJ2-3): DAGVTQSPTHLIKTRGQQVTLRCSPKSGHDTVSWYQQALGQGPQFIFQYYEEEERQRGNFPDRFSGHQFPNYSSELNVNALLLGDSALYLCASRHSGPDTQYFGPGTRLTVL.

The chain has TRBV27 and TRBJ2-7, with 9 bases that match TRBD2. CDR1 is MNHEY and CDR2 is SMNVEV in the germline V gene (reference sequence). The CDR3 loop spans 15 amino acids. V trimming: 0 bases; J trimming: 4 bases; junction bases outside the gene matches: 4. The CDR3 reads CASSLSLAGGYEQYF. In DNA, the CDR3 is TGTGCCAGCAGTTTATCGTTGGCGGGAGGGTACGAGCAGTACTTC.

The V gene is TRBV18, the J gene TRBJ1-2; D remains ambiguous. The length of the CDR3 is 17 residues. V was cut by 4 bases and J by 7 bases, with 25 bases left in between. CDR1 is KGHSH, CDR2 LQKENI, per germline. CDR3 loop: CASSLVADHLNGGGYTF. CDR3 DNA sequence: TGTGCCAGCTCACTGGTCGCCGACCACCTCAACGGAGGTGGCTACACCTTC.

This chain uses TRBV5-1 with TRBJ2-1, with 13 bases fitting TRBD2. The CDR3 loop spans 17 amino acids. Losses at the gene ends were 5 bases for V and 6 bases for J; bases not matched to a gene: 11. CDR1 is SGHRS and CDR2 is YFSETQ in the germline V gene. In DNA, the CDR3 is TGCGCCAGCAGTCCCCACGGGACTAGCGGGGTTCTCAATGAGCAGTTCTTC. Translation gives CASSPHGTSGVLNEQFF.

V gene TRBV7-9 combines with J gene TRBJ2-7, with D maybe TRBD2 (5 bases). There are 14 residues in the CDR3. With 6 bases removed from V and 0 bases from J, the gap between germline ends came to 12 bases. In germline, CDR1 is SEHNR, CDR2 FQNEAQ (reference sequence). CDR3 residues: CASRDSSYSYEQYF. CDR3 in DNA: TGTGCCAGCAGGGACTCTAGTTACTCCTACGAGCAGTACTTC.

J is TRBJ2-3 and V is TRBV6-1; no definite D call. Germline assignment: CDR1 MNHNS and CDR2 SASEGT. The CDR3 contains 13 residues. V was clipped by 4 bases and J by 2 bases, with 7 bases between them. For the CDR3, the DNA is TGTGCCAGCAGTGGTACCTACACAGATACGCAGTATTTT. Translated, it gives CASSGTYTDTQYF.

The chain links TRBV7-9 to TRBJ2-7; 8 positions match TRBD1. The CDR3 has 14 amino acids. CDR1 is SEHNR and CDR2 is FQNEAQ in the germline V gene (reference sequence). The V gene end was trimmed by 6 bases and the J gene end by 7 bases; junction bases not matched to a gene: 11. CDR3 in DNA: TGTGCCAGCAGTTTGGCGGGACAGGAATGGGAGCAGTACTTC. Its translation: CASSLAGQEWEQYF. The full variable domain, completed using reference TRBV7-9 and TRBJ2-7, is DTGVSQNPRHKITKRGQNVTFRCDPISEHNRLYWYRQTLGQGPEFLTYFQNEAQLEKSRLLSDRFSAERPKGSFSTLEIQRTEQGDSAMYLCASSLAGQEWEQYFGPGTRLTVT.

Only one count was recorded for this clone. The V and J genes are TRBV5-6 and TRBJ2-5; a weak D match, TRBD2 (7 bases). V was cut by 2 bases and J by 7 bases, with 21 bases left in between. Germline CDR1 reads SGHDT; CDR2 reads YYEEEE. The CDR3 is 16 amino acids. The CDR3 loop reads CASSFLGAGAFWTQYF. CDR3 nucleotide sequence: TGTGCCAGCAGCTTTTTGGGGGCGGGAGCTTTCTGGACCCAGTACTTC.

The genes are TRBV5-1 and TRBJ2-3, with D unresolved. The CDR3 has 15 residues. Germline assignment: CDR1 SGHRS and CDR2 YFSETQ. V gave up 2 bases and J gave up 0 bases, with 10 bases separating them. The CDR3 spells CASSLDNFSTDTQYF. The CDR3 region has the DNA TGCGCCAGCAGCTTAGACAACTTTAGCACAGATACGCAGTATTTT.

This chain uses TRBV7-2 with TRBJ2-1; a weak D match, TRBD2 (5 bases). V was cut by 10 bases and J by 8 bases, with 21 bases left in between. The CDR3 is made up of 14 amino acids. Germline V lookup: CDR1 SGHTA, CDR2 FQGNSA. The CDR3 region is CAMGSLTRADEQFF. The CDR3 nucleotides are TGTGCCATGGGCTCGTTGACGCGGGCTGATGAGCAGTTCTTC.

Points on this clone: The same CDR3 also results from other DNA sequences found in this sample. The chain links TRBV5-4 to TRBJ1-5; D remains unclear. The germline V gene has CDR1 SGHNT and CDR2 YYREEE (reference sequence). This CDR3 is built from 13 residues. V shed 0 bases and J shed 5 bases, with 6 bases lying between them. DNA for the CDR3: TGTGCCAGCAGCTTGGACCGAGATCAGCCCCAGCATTTT. It is translated as CASSLDRDQPQHF.